This note documents a single TCR beta chain sequence. Germline V gives CDR1 SGHRS, CDR2 YFSETQ. The CDR3 totals 15 residues. With 4 bases clipped from V and 2 bases from J, the junction kept 8 bases outside the gene matches. TCRdb's copy holds only in-frame clones and misses some; the assay was immunoSEQ multiplex PCR. The sample includes about 61,000 clones, about three quarters of them seen just once. Time point described: baseline pretreatment blood. The sample's treatment: 15 Gy SBRT to primary tumor, nephrectomy 4 weeks later. After SBRT, blood was collected at 2 and 4 weeks, plus baseline. The entry originates in a study of radiation and T cells in renal cell carcinoma.

The receptor comes from a man in his sixties with renal cell carcinoma. The chain has TRBV5-1 and TRBJ1-1; the match to TRBD1 covers 7 bases. The specimen was blood, collected from a patient whose treatment included radiotherapy and nephrectomy. CDR3: CASSPDRVTNTEAFF. The CDR3 region has the DNA TGCGCCAGCAGCCCCGACAGGGTCACTAACACTGAAGCTTTCTTT.